The present T cell receptor (beta chain) was sequenced within a study of CD4 T cell repertoires in COVID-19 (dated by TCRdb to the early 2020s). With respect to the entire study: To analyze cross-reactivity, the CFSE-low cells were expanded with IL-2 for approximately 10 days and then labeled again and restimulated with spike proteins from other coronaviruses. In COVID-19-recovered individuals, the study described naturally processed CD4+ T cell responses to SARS-CoV-2 spike and nucleoprotein and used TCR Vbeta sequencing to evaluate clonal composition. Subset-level TCR Vbeta repertoire analysis of SARS-CoV-2-reactive T cells was performed in a few recovered individuals.

As to this clone: It has no known antigen specificity. Base qualities are not provided; no much larger clone lies one nucleotide away.

Findings and caveats that apply to the study as a whole: Several of the most expanded SARS-CoV-2-reactive clonotypes were present in two or all three memory subsets, which suggests intraclonal diversification. Between about 6.5 and 28% of SARS-CoV-2 clonotypes were also detected in secondary cultures stimulated with SARS-CoV and/or HKU1 spike, a finding consistent with cross-reactivity.

Libraries were made using the immunoSEQ multiplex PCR assay. The original pipeline was this. To quantify how much the repertoires of different subsets overlapped, the Chao-Jaccard similarity index was used along with counts of shared clonotypes. This immuneACCESS table, as held by TCRdb, lists in-frame sequences with V and J called but not all clones. Of the missing ones, under half trace to an unresolved V gene in checked studies; the others have no known cause. V and J calls and clone size are those listed in that table; D and trimming were worked out from the DNA. A total of approximately 75,000 clones appear in this sample, roughly 80% of them only once. The ten largest clones represent roughly 0.6% of the sample. Sample time point, as interpreted from the label and publication: sample from a COVID-19-recovered individual after infection. The donors were patients who had recovered from mild-to-severe COVID-19. Memory T cell samples that were not cultured went straight to sequencing right after ex vivo isolation. From peripheral blood mononuclear cells, the researchers isolated CD4+ total memory, central memory, effector memory and circulating T follicular helper cells.

Relative to germline, V is 0 bases shorter and J is 6 bases shorter, with 5 bases between their ends. CDR1 and CDR2 were assigned from the germline V gene as SGHDN and FVKESK. The CDR3 spans 12 residues, from the cysteine through the phenylalanine. The kept DNA is CDR3 alone, 36 bases in frame from the first base. Sequenced here: CD4+ T cells from peripheral blood, sampled after recovery from COVID-19. The sequence joins TRBV14 to TRBJ2-5; no D gene call is confident. The source of this sequence is a human donor who had COVID-19. The nucleotides are TGTGCCAGCAGCCAAGACCAGCAGACCCAGTACTTC. This yields the protein CASSQDQQTQYF.